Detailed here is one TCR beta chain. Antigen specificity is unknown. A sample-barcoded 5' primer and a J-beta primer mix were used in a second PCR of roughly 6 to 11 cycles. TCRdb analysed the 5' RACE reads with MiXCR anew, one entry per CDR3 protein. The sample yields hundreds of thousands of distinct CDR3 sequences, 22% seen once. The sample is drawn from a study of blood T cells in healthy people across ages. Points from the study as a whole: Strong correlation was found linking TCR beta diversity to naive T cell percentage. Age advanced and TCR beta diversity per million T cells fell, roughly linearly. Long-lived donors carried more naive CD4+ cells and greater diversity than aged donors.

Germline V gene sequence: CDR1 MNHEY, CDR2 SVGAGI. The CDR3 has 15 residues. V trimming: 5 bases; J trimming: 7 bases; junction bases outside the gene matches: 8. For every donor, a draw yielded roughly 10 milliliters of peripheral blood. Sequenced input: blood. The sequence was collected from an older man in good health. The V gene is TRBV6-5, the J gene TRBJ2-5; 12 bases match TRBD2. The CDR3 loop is CASSGRLAGVGTQYF. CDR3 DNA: TGTGCCAGCAGTGGCCGACTAGCGGGAGTTGGGACCCAGTACTTC.